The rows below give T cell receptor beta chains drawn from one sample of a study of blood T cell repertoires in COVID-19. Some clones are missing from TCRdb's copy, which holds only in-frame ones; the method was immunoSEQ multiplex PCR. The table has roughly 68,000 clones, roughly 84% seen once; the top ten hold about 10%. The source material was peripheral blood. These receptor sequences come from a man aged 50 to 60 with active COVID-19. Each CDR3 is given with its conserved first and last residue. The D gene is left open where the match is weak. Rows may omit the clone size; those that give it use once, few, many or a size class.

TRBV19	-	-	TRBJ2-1	CASSTEAREPYNEQFF	TGTGCCAGTAGTACGGAGGCCCGGGAGCCCTACAATGAGCAGTTCTTC
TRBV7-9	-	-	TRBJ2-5	CASSIGETQYF	TGTGCCAGCAGCATAGGAGAAACCCAGTACTTC
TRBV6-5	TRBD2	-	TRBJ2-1	CASEPSGGPYNEQFF	TGTGCCAGCGAGCCTAGCGGGGGGCCTTACAATGAGCAGTTCTTC
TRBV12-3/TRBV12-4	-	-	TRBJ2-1	CASSLWANEQFF	TGTGCCAGCAGTTTATGGGCCAATGAGCAGTTCTTC
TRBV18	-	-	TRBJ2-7	CASSPPSLGYEQYF	TGTGCCAGCTCACCCCCCTCGCTCGGCTACGAGCAGTACTTC
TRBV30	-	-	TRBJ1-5	CAWSRGADYNQPQHF	TGTGCCTGGAGCAGGGGCGCGGATTACAATCAGCCCCAGCATTTT
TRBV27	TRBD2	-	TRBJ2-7	CASSPGTSGGSSYEQYF	TGTGCCAGCAGTCCCGGGACTAGCGGGGGGAGCTCCTACGAGCAGTACTTC
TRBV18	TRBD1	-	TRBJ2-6	CASSPTGQDNVLTF	TGTGCCAGCTCACCCACGGGACAGGACAACGTCCTGACTTTC
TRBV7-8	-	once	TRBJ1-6	CASSLAGGRPPLHF	TGTGCCAGCAGCTTAGCGGGAGGGAGGCCACCCCTCCACTTT
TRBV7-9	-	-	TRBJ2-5	CASSPGLEGTQYF	TGTGCCAGCAGCCCAGGACTCGAAGGGACCCAGTACTTC
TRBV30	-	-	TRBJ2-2	CAKDRTGNTGELFF	TGTGCCAAGGACAGAACGGGGAACACCGGGGAGCTGTTTTTT
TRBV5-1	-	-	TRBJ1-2	CASSLGGAGSGYTF	TGCGCCAGCAGCTTGGGGGGCGCAGGATCTGGCTACACCTTC
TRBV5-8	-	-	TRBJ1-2	CASSPMMTGGYTF	TGTGCCAGCAGCCCTATGATGACGGGTGGCTACACCTTC
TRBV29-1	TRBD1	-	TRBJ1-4	CSVEGRGQGNEKLFF	TGCAGCGTTGAAGGTCGCGGACAGGGTAATGAAAAACTGTTTTTT
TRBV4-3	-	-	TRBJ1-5	CASSQGGGQPQHF	TGCGCCAGCAGCCAAGGTGGCGGTCAGCCCCAGCATTTT
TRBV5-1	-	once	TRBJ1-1	CASSLAGMNTEAFF	TGCGCCAGCAGCTTGGCGGGGATGAACACTGAAGCTTTCTTT
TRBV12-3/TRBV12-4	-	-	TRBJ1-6	CASRGSFNSPLHF	TGTGCCAGCAGGGGGAGTTTTAATTCACCCCTCCACTTT
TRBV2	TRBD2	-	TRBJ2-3	CASSEGGGRSTDTQYF	TGTGCCAGCAGTGAGGGGGGCGGGAGGAGCACAGATACGCAGTATTTT
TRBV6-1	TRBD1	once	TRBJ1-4	CASSELGTGVLATNEKLFF	TGTGCCAGCAGTGAACTGGGGACAGGAGTACTTGCAACTAATGAAAAACTGTTTTTT
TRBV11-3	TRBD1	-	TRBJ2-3	CASSLGTGDPSDTQYF	TGTGCCAGCAGCTTAGGAACAGGGGATCCATCCGATACGCAGTATTTT
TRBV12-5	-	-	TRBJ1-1	CASGLGPERGNTEAFF	TGTGCTAGTGGTTTGGGACCTGAGCGAGGGAACACTGAAGCTTTCTTT
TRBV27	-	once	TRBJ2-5	CASSTGKTQYF	TGTGCCAGCAGTACAGGGAAGACCCAGTACTTC
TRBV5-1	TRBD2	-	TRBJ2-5	CASSFSGRQETQYF	TGCGCCAGCAGTTTTAGCGGGAGGCAAGAGACCCAGTACTTC
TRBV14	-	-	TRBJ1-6	CASSARRGLSPLHF	TGTGCCAGCAGCGCTAGGCGGGGACTATCACCCCTCCACTTT
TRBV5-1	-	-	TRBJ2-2	CASSLGQETGELFF	TGCGCCAGCAGCTTGGGACAGGAGACCGGGGAGCTGTTTTTT
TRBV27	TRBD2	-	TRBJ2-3	CASSFGTSGGRLTDTQYF	TGTGCCAGCAGTTTTGGGACTAGCGGGGGTAGACTTACAGATACGCAGTATTTT
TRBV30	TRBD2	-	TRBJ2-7	CAWSASGGREQYF	TGTGCCTGGAGTGCTAGCGGGGGTCGAGAGCAGTACTTC
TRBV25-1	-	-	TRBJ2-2	CASSKSRWGEKVPGELFF	TGTGCCAGCAGCAAGAGTAGGTGGGGGGAAAAGGTCCCCGGGGAGCTGTTTTTT
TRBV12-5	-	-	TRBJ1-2	CASGLGLGSYGYTF	TGTGCTAGTGGTTTGGGCCTGGGGAGCTATGGCTACACCTTC